Presented here are 25 T cell receptor beta chains from one specimen sequenced in a study of OX40 agonist ivuxolimab in advanced cancers. The table came from immunoSEQ multiplex PCR; TCRdb's copy has only in-frame clones and leaves some out. The repertoire holds around 62,000 clones, with roughly four fifths as singletons. Sample: CD4+ or CD8+ T cells sorted from blood, taken in a trial of the OX40 agonist ivuxolimab. All receptors derive from an adult with an advanced solid tumor such as melanoma, head and neck, liver or kidney cancer.

This clone has only one observation. V usage is TRBV28 and J usage is TRBJ1-4; no clear D gene. The CDR3 loop spans 16 amino acids. V gave up 7 bases and J gave up 7 bases, with 22 bases separating them. Germline lookup yields CDR1 MDHEN and CDR2 SYDVKM. CDR3 sequence: CASNQANLSGREKLFF. As DNA, the CDR3 is TGTGCCAGCAACCAGGCCAATCTGTCCGGACGTGAAAAACTGTTTTTT.

V gene TRBV5-1 combines with J gene TRBJ2-7; D gene ambiguous. Per the germline V gene, CDR1 is SGHRS and CDR2 is YFSETQ. The CDR3 has 12 amino acids. V lost 0 bases to trimming and J lost 5 bases, with 6 bases between them. CDR3: CASSLVGHEQYF. The CDR3 coding sequence is TGCGCCAGCAGCTTGGTGGGTCACGAGCAGTACTTC.

This CDR3 reads CASRTPTGEAGYTF. DNA for the CDR3: TGTGCCAGTAGGACCCCGACAGGGGAGGCTGGCTACACCTTC. This chain connects TRBV19 to TRBJ1-2, with 8 bases that match TRBD1. Trimming removed 6 bases from V and 7 bases from J; junction bases left unmatched: 10. The germline V gene has CDR1 LNHDA and CDR2 SQIVND (reference sequence). The CDR3 has 14 residues.

V is TRBV30 and J is TRBJ1-2; D not certain. Trimming took off 2 bases at V and 2 bases at J, with 3 bases between the two ends. The CDR3 is 11 residues long. The V gene's germline CDR1 is GTSNPN and CDR2 SVGIG (reference sequence). CDR3 in amino acids: CAWSLNYGYTF. The CDR3 region has the DNA TGTGCCTGGAGTTTGAACTATGGCTACACCTTC.

This clone showed up just a few times. The J gene is TRBJ1-5, the V gene TRBV18; maybe TRBD1 (5 bases). Trimming removed 3 bases at V and 0 bases at J, with 12 bases between. CDR3 size: 16 residues. Per the germline V gene, CDR1 is KGHSH and CDR2 is LQKENI. The CDR3 reads CASSPSGTVSNQPQHF. The DNA of the CDR3 is TGTGCCAGCTCACCGAGTGGGACGGTTAGCAATCAGCCCCAGCATTTT. Full variable domain (remainder filled in from reference TRBV18 and TRBJ1-5): NAGVMQNPRHLVRRRGQEARLRCSPMKGHSHVYWYRQLPEEGLKFMVYLQKENIIDESGMPKERFSAEFPKEGPSILRIQQVVRGDSAAYFCASSPSGTVSNQPQHFGDGTRLSIL.

The chain couples TRBV28 to TRBJ2-7; the match to TRBD1 covers 7 bases. The junction had 3 bases not matched to a gene; V was cut back by 7 bases and J by 3 bases. Germline values: CDR1 MDHEN, CDR2 SYDVKM. The CDR3 length is 12 residues. The CDR3 loop reads CASIRDSYEQYF. The CDR3 region has the DNA TGTGCCAGCATCCGGGACAGCTACGAGCAGTACTTC.

The chain has TRBV7-3 and TRBJ1-6; no clear D gene. V was pared by 2 bases and J by 6 bases, with 11 bases between. Germline V lookup: CDR1 SGHTA, CDR2 FQGTGA. The CDR3 sequence is 15 residues long. CDR3 residues: CASSLVGSGNSPLHF. CDR3 bases: TGTGCCAGCAGCTTAGTGGGAAGCGGTAATTCACCCCTCCACTTT.

This clone has a single count. The rearrangement links TRBV7-2 to TRBJ2-2, with 10 bases identical to TRBD2. This CDR3 is 14 amino acids long. After removal of 5 bases from V and 4 bases from J, the junction contained 1 base not matched to a gene. CDR1 is SGHTA and CDR2 is FQGNSA in the germline V gene. The DNA of the CDR3 is TGTGCCAGCAGCCGGACTAGCGGCACCGGGGAGCTGTTTTTT. Residues: CASSRTSGTGELFF.

In this sample, this clone turned up a few times. Written as DNA, the CDR3 is TGTGCCAGTAGTATAAACGGGCAAGGAGGAACTGGAAACACCATATATTTT. Translated: CASSINGQGGTGNTIYF. V usage is TRBV19 and J usage is TRBJ1-3; D call uncertain. Per the germline V gene, CDR1 is LNHDA and CDR2 is SQIVND (reference sequence). This CDR3 region has 17 residues. The V and J ends lost 2 bases and 2 bases respectively, with 16 bases between them.

V gene TRBV4-3 combines with J gene TRBJ1-1; D is perhaps TRBD1 (6 bases). Trimming took 0 bases from V and 5 from J, leaving 25 bases between them. This CDR3 contains 19 residues. CDR1 and CDR2 from the germline V gene are LGHNA and YSLEER. This chain's CDR3 is CASSQDFRDGGGSGTEAFF. The CDR3 DNA reads TGCGCCAGCAGCCAAGACTTCAGGGACGGAGGGGGTTCGGGGACTGAAGCTTTCTTT.

The chain joins TRBV21-1 to TRBJ1-5. TRBV21-1 corresponds to a pseudogene. The CDR3 length is 20 residues. CDR3 loop: CASSKPRMRHKAFGNQPQHF. The CDR3 DNA sequence: TGTGCCAGCAGCAAACCCAGGATGAGACACAAGGCCTTCGGGAATCAGCCCCAGCATTTT.

This chain links TRBV6-5 with TRBJ2-2; tentatively, D is TRBD2 (6 bases). The CDR3 covers 15 residues. Trimming took off 4 bases at V and 3 bases at J, with 12 bases between the two ends. CDR1 MNHEY and CDR2 SVGAGI come from the germline V gene. CDR3: CASSLLGGDTGELFF. The DNA of the CDR3 is TGTGCCAGCAGTTTGTTGGGAGGCGACACCGGGGAGCTGTTTTTT.

V is TRBV11-2 and J is TRBJ2-7; D could derive from TRBD1 or TRBD2 (5 bases each). The CDR3 is 16 residues long. Germline CDR1 reads SGHAT; CDR2 reads FQNNGV. Trimming took 1 base from V and 1 from J, leaving 14 bases between them. The CDR3 bases are TGTGCCAGCAGCTTAGGTCGGGGCAGAGGATCCTACGAGCAGTACTTC. Encoded protein: CASSLGRGRGSYEQYF.

J is TRBJ2-1 and V is TRBV11-3; 10 nucleotides agree with TRBD2. The J segment lost 2 bases and the V segment lost 5 bases, leaving 15 bases of the junction unmatched. Germline V gives CDR1 SGHNT, CDR2 YENEEA. This CDR3 is built from 19 residues. The CDR3 region is CASSLGAGGPGFAYNEQFF. CDR3 DNA: TGTGCCAGCAGCCTCGGAGCGGGAGGGCCGGGCTTCGCCTACAATGAGCAGTTCTTC.

The chain couples TRBV28 to TRBJ2-7; D gene unclear. Germline assignment: CDR1 MDHEN and CDR2 SYDVKM. Trimming cost V 1 base and J 2 bases, with 12 bases left between them. The CDR3 sequence is 15 residues long. Here the CDR3 DNA reads TGTGCCAGCAGTTTATATAAGACCTCCGCCTACGAGCAGTACTTC. This encodes CASSLYKTSAYEQYF.

This chain uses TRBV11-2 with TRBJ2-6; TRBD1 is a possible D gene (5 bases). Germline CDR1 SGHAT, CDR2 FQNNGV. The CDR3 spans 18 residues. Deletions cut 3 bases from V and 4 bases from J, with 19 bases between. CDR3 sequence reads: CASSFEARLGRGANVLTF. CDR3 DNA: TGTGCCAGCAGCTTCGAGGCCAGGCTGGGGCGAGGGGCCAACGTCCTGACTTTC. Full variable domain (remainder filled in from reference TRBV11-2 and TRBJ2-6): EAGVAQSPRYKIIEKRQSVAFWCNPISGHATLYWYQQILGQGPKLLIQFQNNGVVDDSQLPKDRFSAERLKGVDSTLKIQPAKLEDSAVYLCASSFEARLGRGANVLTFGAGSRLTVL.

The chain uses TRBV7-9 and TRBJ2-1, with TRBD2 identical over 12 bases. J gave up 4 bases and V 3 bases, and 7 bases lay outside the gene matches. Germline assignment: CDR1 SEHNR and CDR2 FQNEAQ (reference sequence). CDR3 length equals 17 residues. The CDR3 region has the DNA TGTGCCAGCAGCTTCCCGACTAGCGGGGGTACTTACAATGAGCAGTTCTTC. Amino acid sequence: CASSFPTSGGTYNEQFF.

The chain carries TRBV27 and TRBJ1-4, with a weak D call TRBD1 (5 bases). CDR1 MNHEY and CDR2 SMNVEV come from the germline V gene (reference sequence). Trimming pared 4 bases from V and 5 bases from J, leaving 14 bases between. The CDR3 contains 15 residues. CDR3 bases: TGTGCCAGCAGTTGGTCAGGGTCGCCGAATGAAAAACTGTTTTTT. Its translation: CASSWSGSPNEKLFF.

The V call is TRBV4-1, the J call TRBJ1-5; 9 nucleotides line up with TRBD1. This CDR3 has 16 amino acids. The germline V gene encodes CDR1 MGHRA and CDR2 YSYEKL. The V segment lost 0 bases and the J segment 1 base; nucleotides outside the gene matches: 1. The CDR3 loop reads CASSQDDRGSNQPQHF. As DNA, the CDR3 is TGCGCCAGCAGCCAAGACGACAGGGGGAGCAATCAGCCCCAGCATTTT.

V and J are TRBV6-5 and TRBJ2-1; D is perhaps TRBD1 or TRBD2 (5 bases each). The germline V gene has CDR1 MNHEY and CDR2 SVGAGI. Deletions cut 0 bases from V and 5 bases from J, with 14 bases between. The CDR3 extends over 16 amino acids. The CDR3 is CASSYSHGARNNEQFF. The CDR3 bases are TGTGCCAGCAGTTACTCGCACGGGGCTCGCAACAATGAGCAGTTCTTC.

The chain carries TRBV18 and TRBJ1-2, with unresolved D. Germline CDR1 reads KGHSH; CDR2 reads LQKENI. The CDR3 contains 15 residues. Trimming took off 5 bases at V and 6 bases at J, with 19 bases between the two ends. For the CDR3, the DNA is TGTGCCAGCTCATCCGAACTTATGGGAATGGATGGCTACACCTTC. The encoded protein is CASSSELMGMDGYTF.

The gene calls are TRBV28 and TRBJ2-7; TRBD2 matches at 11 bases. V lost 5 bases, J lost 12 bases, and 15 bases stayed unmatched. Looked up from germline, CDR1 is MDHEN and CDR2 is SYDVKM. The CDR3 runs 15 residues. CDR3 amino acids: CASSESHSGGACMYV. Here the CDR3 DNA reads TGTGCCAGCAGTGAATCTCATAGCGGGGGGGCCTGTATGTACGTC.

Concerning this clone: Relative to the germline gene, one junction end is altered; a read error may explain this. The rearrangement uses TRBV6-5 and TRBJ1-2; possible D gene TRBD1, 5 bases. The CDR3 runs to 14 residues. Looked up from germline, CDR1 is MNHEY and CDR2 is SVGAGI. The CDR3 sequence is CASTYGGFNYGYTF. The CDR3 DNA reads TGTGCCAGCACTTACGGGGGGTTTAACTATGGCTACACCTTC.

This clone was seen a single time. The chain has TRBV5-6 and TRBJ2-7; 8 bases are shared with TRBD1. CDR3 length: 18 amino acids. The germline gives CDR1 SGHDT, CDR2 YYEEEE. V was pared by 3 bases and J by 1 base, with 15 bases of the junction left unmatched. This chain's CDR3 is CASSSTGATSDLSYEQYF. The CDR3 nucleotides read TGTGCCAGCAGCTCGACAGGGGCGACCTCCGATCTTTCCTACGAGCAGTACTTC. The full variable domain, with the rest looked up from reference TRBV5-6 and TRBJ2-7, is DAGVTQSPTHLIKTRGQQVTLRCSPKSGHDTVSWYQQALGQGPQFIFQYYEEEERQRGNFPDRFSGHQFPNYSSELNVNALLLGDSALYLCASSSTGATSDLSYEQYFGPGTRLTVT.

The chain couples TRBV11-2 to TRBJ2-5; possibly TRBD2 for D (7 bases). The CDR3 sequence is 15 residues long. Trimming cost V 0 bases and J 5 bases, with 13 bases left between them. Germline V lookup: CDR1 SGHAT, CDR2 FQNNGV. The CDR3 protein is CASSLDRGARETQYF. CDR3 nucleotide sequence: TGTGCCAGCAGCTTAGATCGGGGGGCGCGGGAGACCCAGTACTTC.